The 21 T cell receptor beta chains below all came from one sample that was sequenced in a study of Graves' ophthalmopathy and Graves' hyperthyroidism (dated by TCRdb to 2017 to 2018). The reads were generated on an Illumina HiSeq 2000. For repertoire sequencing, the TCR beta CDR3 regions were amplified from RNA transcripts. The first round of RT-PCR was done with HTBI primers and the Qiagen OneStep RT-PCR kit, and was followed by a second round of multiplex PCR, then size selection and purification. TCRdb reran the public reads through fastp at Q25 and MiXCR, keeping productive beta chains. Rows with one shared CDR3 protein collapse into an entry with the most common genes and DNA. This sample comprises about 390,000 distinct CDR3 sequences, 15% of them detected only once. The top ten constitute 5.5% to 7% of the sample. Specimen: peripheral blood. All receptors come from a woman aged 18-30 years with stable Graves' hyperthyroidism. Donor details come from another sample of the same person, matched by shared clones.

The chain is built from TRBV20-1 and TRBJ2-7, with TRBD2 identical over 10 bases. Germline assignment: CDR1 DFQATT and CDR2 SNEGSKA (reference sequence). The J segment lost 0 bases and the V segment lost 1 base, leaving 12 bases of the junction unmatched. The CDR3 length is 18 residues. Here the CDR3 reads CSARGWGLAGAYSYEQYF. The CDR3 DNA sequence: TGCAGTGCTAGAGGGTGGGGTCTAGCGGGGGCCTACTCCTACGAGCAGTACTTC.

This clonotype appeared many times. J is TRBJ1-5 and V is TRBV24-1; possible D gene TRBD1, 5 bases. Deletions cut 5 bases from V and 3 bases from J, with 7 bases between. From germline, CDR1 is KGHDR and CDR2 SFDVKD. The CDR3 has 13 residues. CDR3 coding DNA: TGTGCCACCAGTGGACAGAACAATCAGCCCCAGCATTTT. This translates into CATSGQNNQPQHF.

This clonotype was detected ten times or more. The chain employs TRBV12-3 or TRBV12-4 and TRBJ2-5; 8 positions agree with TRBD2. The CDR3 covers 15 residues. The J segment lost 1 base and the V segment lost 4 bases, leaving 5 bases of the junction unmatched. CDR3 in DNA: TGTGCCAGCAGTTCGATTACTAGCGGCCAAGAGACCCAGTACTTC. Translating it yields CASSSITSGQETQYF.

In its sample, this clonotype was seen many times. The genes are TRBV24-1 and TRBJ1-2; a possible D gene is TRBD1 (6 bases). The V end lost 4 bases, the J end lost 3 bases, and 11 bases lay between the germline ends. CDR3 size: 14 residues. CDR1 and CDR2 from the germline V gene are KGHDR and SFDVKD. The CDR3 nucleotides read TGTGCCACCAGTGACGGGGGGCGCGACTATGGCTACACCTTC. Protein product: CATSDGGRDYGYTF.

The chain couples TRBV15 to TRBJ2-6; 8 bases match TRBD1. CDR1 and CDR2 from the germline V gene are LNHNV and YYDKDF (reference sequence). V lost 1 base and J lost 9; bases outside the gene matches: 11. The CDR3 is 17 residues long. The CDR3 DNA sequence: TGTGCCACCAGCAGAGCAGGGGGCCCCGATCTCAACAACGTCCTGACTTTC. This encodes CATSRAGGPDLNNVLTF.

In its sample, this clonotype was seen a few times. V gene TRBV18 combines with J gene TRBJ1-1; 7 bases are a match to TRBD1. Per the germline V gene, CDR1 is KGHSH and CDR2 is LQKENI. CDR3 length: 14 amino acids. The ends lost 3 bases at V and 7 bases at J; junction bases unmatched: 8. The CDR3, as DNA: TGTGCCAGCTCACCCCTGAGCCGGGACAGTGAAGCTTTCTTT. Its translation is CASSPLSRDSEAFF.

This clonotype was detected ten times or more. The rearrangement uses TRBV11-2 and TRBJ2-5; the match to TRBD2 covers 13 bases. Trimming removed 0 bases from V and 4 bases from J; junction bases left unmatched: 5. Germline CDR1 is SGHAT and CDR2 is FQNNGV. The CDR3 sequence is 17 residues long. The CDR3 coding sequence is TGTGCCAGCAGCTTAGACCAGGGACTAGCGGGGCGAGAGACCCAGTACTTC. This encodes CASSLDQGLAGRETQYF.

This clonotype showed up many times. The V and J genes are TRBV24-1 and TRBJ2-5, with D possibly matching TRBD2 (5 bases). From germline, CDR1 is KGHDR and CDR2 SFDVKD. This CDR3 contains 16 residues. V lost 3 bases to trimming and J lost 2 bases, with 15 bases between them. This CDR3 reads CATSDGIGVRQETQYF. Here the CDR3 DNA reads TGTGCCACCAGTGATGGAATCGGGGTCAGACAAGAGACCCAGTACTTC.

The sample holds many counts of this clonotype. The V and J genes are TRBV11-2 and TRBJ2-7; D unclear. The V end lost 4 bases, the J end lost 0 bases, and 16 bases lay between the germline ends. Germline CDR1 SGHAT, CDR2 FQNNGV. The CDR3 totals 16 residues. The CDR3 region is CASSSLDRRSSYEQYF. The CDR3 nucleotides read TGTGCCAGCAGCTCCCTGGATCGTCGCAGCTCCTACGAGCAGTACTTC.

This clonotype was found many times. The chain joins TRBV11-1 to TRBJ1-2; no clear D. The CDR3 has 16 residues. In germline, CDR1 is SGHAT, CDR2 FQDESV (reference sequence). Trimming took 4 bases from V and 2 from J, leaving 17 bases between them. Here the CDR3 reads CASSSLTDTRNYGYTF. The CDR3 region has the DNA TGTGCCAGCAGCTCCCTAACAGACACGAGGAACTATGGCTACACCTTC.

This clonotype was observed many times. The chain is built from TRBV6-2 or TRBV6-3 and TRBJ1-2, with no clear D. The germline V gene encodes CDR1 MNHEY and CDR2 SVGEGT. The CDR3 totals 12 residues. V gave up 2 bases and J gave up 7 bases, with 8 bases separating them. The CDR3 bases are TGTGCCAGCAGTTACGACGCTCCTGGCTACACCTTC. Its protein product is CASSYDAPGYTF.

In this sample, this clonotype turned up many times. This rearrangement joins TRBV7-2 to TRBJ2-5; 8 positions agree with TRBD1. V gave up 5 bases and J gave up 3 bases; unmatched junction bases: 5. The germline V gene has CDR1 SGHTA and CDR2 FQGNSA. This CDR3 contains 14 residues. CDR3 region: CASSEDRVEETQYF. The CDR3 DNA is TGTGCCAGCAGCGAGGACAGGGTCGAAGAGACCCAGTACTTC.

This clonotype was counted ten times or more. The V gene is TRBV6-2 or TRBV6-3, the J gene TRBJ2-7; TRBD2 matches at 14 bases. The V segment lost 0 bases and the J segment 8 bases; nucleotides outside the gene matches: 15. CDR3 length: 19 residues. Looked up from germline, CDR1 is MNHEY and CDR2 is SVGEGT. The CDR3 DNA is TGTGCCAGCAGTTACTCACCGGGGGTGACTAGCGGGGGGGCAGAAAAGCAGTACTTC. Its translation is CASSYSPGVTSGGAEKQYF.

In this sample, this clonotype turned up many times. The chain uses TRBV6-1 and TRBJ2-2; 7 nucleotides match TRBD1. The CDR3 has 14 residues. After removal of 7 bases from V and 3 bases from J, the junction contained 5 bases not matched to a gene. Germline V gene data show CDR1 as MNHNS and CDR2 as SASEGT. CDR3 sequence reads: CASIGDRYTGELFF. CDR3 nucleotide sequence: TGTGCCAGCATAGGGGACAGATACACCGGGGAGCTGTTTTTT.

V and J are TRBV5-1 and TRBJ1-1; the D is unclear. The CDR3 totals 15 residues. Trimming shortened V by 0 bases and J by 4 bases, and 13 bases separated the two germline ends. CDR1 and CDR2 from the germline V gene are SGHRS and YFSETQ. CDR3 protein: CASSLERVRGTEAFF. The DNA for the CDR3 is TGCGCCAGCAGCTTGGAGAGGGTTCGAGGCACTGAAGCTTTCTTT.

This clonotype was detected ten times or more. The V and J genes are TRBV19 and TRBJ1-1; D gene uncertain. Trimming left V 4 bases short and J 0 bases short, with 6 bases between. Germline CDR1 reads LNHDA; CDR2 reads SQIVND (reference sequence). This CDR3 has 13 amino acids. The CDR3 DNA follows: TGTGCCAGTAGTAACACAGTGAACACTGAAGCTTTCTTT. Its protein product is CASSNTVNTEAFF.

The table lists this clonotype with many counts. V and J are TRBV12-3 or TRBV12-4 and TRBJ2-7, with a possible D match to TRBD1 (5 bases). This CDR3 is built from 12 residues. V lost 8 bases and J 2 bases, leaving 10 bases between the germline ends. In DNA, the CDR3 is TGTGCCAGCTCAGGGCTACCCTACGAGCAGTACTTC. Protein: CASSGLPYEQYF.

The chain recombines TRBV12-5 with TRBJ1-5; no reliable D call. CDR1 and CDR2 (germline): LGHNT, FRNRAP. With 4 bases removed from V and 5 bases from J, the gap between germline ends came to 12 bases. CDR3 length: 14 residues. The CDR3 bases are TGTGCTAGTGGTTCGCTCCCGGCTGATCAGCCCCAGCATTTT. Its protein product is CASGSLPADQPQHF.

This clonotype was observed at least ten times. The chain joins TRBV9 to TRBJ1-1; the match to TRBD1 covers 7 bases. The CDR3 contains 12 residues. CDR1 and CDR2 from the germline V gene are SGDLS and YYNGEE. V was pared by 4 bases and J by 6 bases, with 3 bases of the junction left unmatched. CDR3 DNA sequence: TGTGCCAGCAGCCCAGGACAGGCTGAAGCTTTCTTT. This sequence encodes CASSPGQAEAFF.

The genes are TRBV7-2 and TRBJ2-5, with unresolved D. The CDR3 is 12 residues long. Per germline, CDR1 SGHTA and CDR2 FQGNSA. V gave up 4 bases and J gave up 7 bases, with 10 bases separating them. The CDR3 bases are TGTGCCAGCAGCTCCCCACTCGGGACCCAGTACTTC. Protein sequence: CASSSPLGTQYF.

In the case of this clonotype: A much larger clone differs by one base, so this may be a read error. The CDR3 here is CASTKLTISENTEACF. CDR3 bases: TGTGCCAGCACCAAACTAACGATATCCGAGAACACTGAAGCTTGCTTT. This chain joins TRBV6-2 or TRBV6-3 and TRBJ1-1; no clear D gene. Germline V gene sequence: CDR1 MNHEY, CDR2 SVGEGT. The CDR3 covers 16 residues.